These T cell receptor beta chains were read from a single sample in a study of cytomegalovirus exposure and HLA in healthy donors. Method: immunoSEQ multiplex PCR; TCRdb's copy keeps in-frame clones and lacks some. The table includes 150,000 to 200,000 clones, approximately 80% detected once. Source material: PBMCs. The receptors here all came from a woman aged 35 to 49 in good health and CMV-seronegative. Each CDR3 is given with its conserved first and last residue. The D gene is left open where the match is weak. The size of a clone is reported for some rows only, either as once, few or many, or as a class for expanded clones.

>TRBJ2-2|12|once|NA|TRBV9
TGTGCCAGCAGGAGAGGGACCGGGGAGCTGTTTTTT
CASRRGTGELFF
>TRBJ2-5|16|NA|NA|TRBV11-2
TGTGCCAGCAGCTTAGATGGGGAGACCAGCCAAGAGACCCAGTACTTC
CASSLDGETSQETQYF
>TRBJ1-5|15|few|NA|TRBV2
TGTGCCAGCAGTGAAAGGGGTTTTCTGAATCAGCCCCAGCATTTT
CASSERGFLNQPQHF
>TRBJ2-1|14|NA|TRBD2|TRBV29-1
TGCAGCGTTGATTCCCGGGACTATCGCGGTGAGCAGTTCTTC
CSVDSRDYRGEQFF
>TRBJ2-5|16|once|TRBD2|TRBV11-2
TGTGCCAGCAGCGCCGGGACTAGCGGGGCCGCAGAGACCCAGTACTTC
CASSAGTSGAAETQYF
>TRBJ1-1|13|NA|TRBD1|TRBV10-3
TGTGCCATCAGACCCGGGACAGGGATTGAAGCTTTCTTT
CAIRPGTGIEAFF
>TRBJ2-7|13|NA|TRBD2|TRBV5-4
TGTGCCAGCAGCGGGGACTACTCCTACGAGCAGTACTTC
CASSGDYSYEQYF
>TRBJ1-1|18|NA|TRBD1|TRBV27
TGTGCCAGCAGTCCGTTCCCTATACAGGGGGCCCTTGACACTGAAGCTTTCTTT
CASSPFPIQGALDTEAFF
>TRBJ1-2|16|NA|NA|TRBV4-3
TGCGCCAGCAGCCCACAAAGGGCGGGGGGCTATGAAGGCTACACCTTC
CASSPQRAGGYEGYTF
>TRBJ2-6|19|NA|TRBD1|TRBV7-3
TGTGCCAGCAGCCTAAAGGGACAGGTCCCTTTCTCTGGGGCCAACGGCCTGACTTTC
CASSLKGQVPFSGANGLTF
>TRBJ2-3|18|NA|NA|TRBV27
TGTGCCAGCAGTTTTCTGGCGGCAACGGGGGGCCTGGCAGATACGCAGTATTTT
CASSFLAATGGLADTQYF
>TRBJ1-2|15|NA|TRBD1|TRBV19
TGTGCCAGTAGTTCCTGGACAGGGGAGGACTATGGCTACACCTTC
CASSSWTGEDYGYTF
>TRBJ2-7|15|NA|TRBD1|TRBV5-1
TGCGCCAGCAGCTTGCTCTCAGGGGGCTGGGACGAGCAGTACTTC
CASSLLSGGWDEQYF
>TRBJ1-6|14|NA|NA|TRBV4-3
TGCGCCAGCAGCCAAGTCTTTTCCAATTCACCCCTCCACTTT
CASSQVFSNSPLHF
>TRBJ2-3|17|NA|TRBD2|TRBV7-2
TGTGCCAGCAGCTTAGATTCTGGCGGGGGGGCAGCAGATACGCAGTATTTT
CASSLDSGGGAADTQYF
>TRBJ1-1|15|NA|TRBD1|TRBV30
TGTGCCTGGAGTGGGACCGGACAGGTGAACACTGAAGCTTTCTTT
CAWSGTGQVNTEAFF
>TRBJ2-1|12|NA|NA|TRBV6-6
TGTGCCAGCGGGTGGTTAGCCAATGAGCAGTTCTTC
CASGWLANEQFF
>TRBJ1-2|16|NA|NA|TRBV18
TGTGCCAGCTCAGAACAGGATTTCCCTTTCTACGATGGCTACACCTTC
CASSEQDFPFYDGYTF
>TRBJ1-1|14|once|NA|TRBV5-6
TGTGCCAGCAGCTCCCTACGGACAGACACTGAAGCTTTCTTT
CASSSLRTDTEAFF
>TRBJ2-5|13|NA|NA|TRBV27
TGTGCCAGCAGGAGGCACCAGAACGGGGAGCAGTACTTC
CASRRHQNGEQYF
>TRBJ1-2|14|NA|NA|TRBV6-6
TGTGCCAGCCACCTTATTACGGACAGCTATGGCTACACCTTC
CASHLITDSYGYTF
>TRBJ2-3|14|NA|NA|TRBV7-9
TGTGCCAGCAGAGGCGGGCCTAGCACAGATACGCAGTATTTT
CASRGGPSTDTQYF
>TRBJ1-6|12|NA|NA|TRBV2
TGTGCCAGCCAGATCGGGGATTCACCCCTCCACTTT
CASQIGDSPLHF
>TRBJ2-3|18|few|NA|TRBV4-3
TGCGCCAGCAGCCAATATCCCGAAAGGGAACGGGACACAGATACGCAGTATTTT
CASSQYPERERDTDTQYF
>TRBJ2-1|12|NA|NA|TRBV7-2
TGTGCCAGCAGCTTAGCGCTCGGTGAGCAGTTCTTC
CASSLALGEQFF
>TRBJ2-7|13|NA|NA|TRBV4-3
TGCGCCAGCAGCCAGGTACAGTCATACGAGCAGTACTTC
CASSQVQSYEQYF
>TRBJ2-5|15|NA|TRBD2|TRBV30
TGTGCCTGGAGAAATCAAGCGGGGGGGCGTGAGACCCAGTACTTC
CAWRNQAGGRETQYF
>TRBJ2-4|14|NA|TRBD1|TRBV9
TGTGCCAGCAGCCCCAGAAACAGGGGTAACATTCAGTACTTC
CASSPRNRGNIQYF
>TRBJ2-7|14|NA|NA|TRBV7-2
TGTGCCAGCAGCCGAATGACAAATACCTACGAGCAGTACTTC
CASSRMTNTYEQYF
>TRBJ2-3|13|NA|NA|TRBV4-2
TGTGCCAGCAGCTCCCAGGGCACAGATACGCAGTATTTT
CASSSQGTDTQYF
>TRBJ2-2|16|NA|NA|TRBV9
TGTGCCAGCAGCGTAAAGGAGGGGCTAGCGATCGGGGAGCTGTTTTTT
CASSVKEGLAIGELFF
>TRBJ2-3|15|few|NA|TRBV2
TGTGCCAGCAGTTCCTTGGCCGGGGGAAGTGATACGCAGTATTTT
CASSSLAGGSDTQYF
>TRBJ2-7|14|once|NA|TRBV4-3
TGCGCCAGCAGCCAAGAGCCGGGGAACTACGAGCAGTACTTC
CASSQEPGNYEQYF
>TRBJ2-5|13|NA|NA|TRBV19
TGTGCCAGTAGTAACCTAGCCTGGGAGACCCAGTACTTC
CASSNLAWETQYF
>TRBJ1-4|14|NA|NA|TRBV5-1
TGCGCCAGCAGCTTCAGAGCGCCTAATGAAAAACTGTTTTTT
CASSFRAPNEKLFF
>TRBJ2-6|14|once|NA|TRBV6-4
TGTGCCAGCAGTGAGCAGTCTGGGGCCAACGGCCTGACTTTC
CASSEQSGANGLTF
>TRBJ2-1|15|few|TRBD2|TRBV11-3
TGTGCCAGCAGCCCTAAGGGACTAGCGGGGAATGAGCAGTTCTTC
CASSPKGLAGNEQFF
>TRBJ1-5|14|few|NA|TRBV18
TGTGCCAGCTCACCAGGCAGGTACAATCAGCCCCAGCATTTT
CASSPGRYNQPQHF
>TRBJ2-5|17|NA|TRBD2|TRBV28
TGTGCCAGCAGCTCCACAAGACTAGCGGGTACCGGGGAGACCCAGTACTTC
CASSSTRLAGTGETQYF
>TRBJ1-1|13|NA|NA|TRBV6-5
TGTGCCAGCAGTTACTCCAGGGAGGCTGAAGCTTTCTTT
CASSYSREAEAFF
>TRBJ2-4|12|once|TRBD2|TRBV25-1
TGTGCCAGCTCCAGACTAGCGGGAGTTCAGTACTTC
CASSRLAGVQYF
>TRBJ1-4|15|NA|NA|TRBV28
TGTGCCAGCAGGTACTCACTCGGGGGTGAGGAAAAACTGTTTTTT
CASRYSLGGEEKLFF
>TRBJ2-5|18|NA|TRBD2|TRBV6-4
TGTGCCAGCAGTGACTTCTCTACGCCGGGACTACAACAAGAGACCCAGTACTTC
CASSDFSTPGLQQETQYF
>TRBJ1-2|13|few|NA|TRBV6-5
TGTGCCAGCAGTTTCAATCGGGGCTATGGCTACACCTTC
CASSFNRGYGYTF
>TRBJ2-7|14|NA|TRBD2|TRBV5-1
TGCGCCAGCAGCTTGGAAGGTCGGAACGGGAGGGAGTACTTC
CASSLEGRNGREYF
>TRBJ2-3|15|NA|NA|TRBV5-6
TGTGCCAGCAGCCCTACCCTAACTAGCACAGATACGCAGTATTTT
CASSPTLTSTDTQYF
>TRBJ2-1|15|NA|NA|TRBV28
TGTGCCAGCAACAATAATAAAGGAGGTCGGGATGAGCAGTTCTTC
CASNNNKGGRDEQFF
>TRBJ2-5|17|NA|NA|TRBV9
TGTGCCAGCAGCTCCCGAGGGGGGGAGGTTCCCCAAGAGACCCAGTACTTC
CASSSRGGEVPQETQYF
>TRBJ2-7|15|NA|TRBD2|TRBV14
TGTGCCAGCAGCCGGGTACTAGCGGGGGGGCGCGAGCAGTACTTC
CASSRVLAGGREQYF
>TRBJ1-1|14|NA|NA|TRBV7-3
TGTGCCAGCAGCGTCAGGGGTCGGGACACTGAAGCTTTCTTT
CASSVRGRDTEAFF
>TRBJ1-2|15|NA|TRBD1|TRBV28
TGTGCCAGCAGTCTTAATTTACAGGGGTTAGATGGCTACACCTTC
CASSLNLQGLDGYTF
>TRBJ2-7|19|NA|TRBD2|TRBV19
TGTGCCAGTAGTGTCGTCGGACTAGCGGGGGGCGATTCCCGGGGCCAGCAGTACTTC
CASSVVGLAGGDSRGQQYF
>TRBJ2-5|13|NA|NA|TRBV27
TGTGCCAGCAGTTTATTAGCGTGGGAGACCCAGTACTTC
CASSLLAWETQYF
>TRBJ2-7|16|NA|TRBD1|TRBV6-1
TGTGCCAGCAGTGAAGGGCGGACAGGGCTAGGCTACGAGCAGTACTTC
CASSEGRTGLGYEQYF